This T cell receptor (beta chain) derives from a study of blood T cells in healthy people across ages. General study results and limits: Estimates drawn from one million T cells were deemed to understate diversity. In these data, TCR beta diversity tracked strongly with naive T cell percentage.

Trimming removed 4 bases from V and 0 bases from J, with 6 bases in between. This CDR3 contains 12 residues. Per the germline V gene, CDR1 is SQVTM and CDR2 is ANQGSEA. For this clonotype: Its target is not known.

A second PCR of 7 to 11 cycles used a sample-barcoded 5' primer and a J-beta primer mix. One entry per CDR3 protein, called by TCRdb with MiXCR from the 5' RACE reads. This sample has almost 800,000 distinct CDR3 sequences, with 55% to 70% found just once. The sequenced material came from blood. The origin of this receptor is a man between 25 and 39 years old in good health. The rearrangement joins TRBV29-1 to TRBJ2-5; D gene uncertain. The chain's CDR3 is CSVGLDQETQYF. DNA of the CDR3: TGCAGCGTTGGGTTAGACCAAGAGACCCAGTACTTC.